The present entry profiles one T cell receptor (beta chain) with its context. What it binds is unknown. The germline V gene has CDR1 MGHRA and CDR2 YSYEKL. The CDR3 runs 14 residues. V shed 3 bases, J shed 2 bases, and the junction held 4 bases outside the gene matches. DNA at 150 to 250 ng, about 30,000 T cell genomes, went into sorted-subset replicate PCRs. Profiling relied on immunoSEQ multiplex PCR, and the TCRdb table lists in-frame clones only, not all of them. The table lists about 2 million clones, approximately 94% of them singletons, with more than 0.9% in the top ten. This specimen belongs to a study of shared clonotypes between healthy human individuals. Study-wide context: Ranging from 18 to 49 in age, donors were a couple of women and three men.

Findings and caveats of the study: The sharing of 4.5% to 5% of naive CD4 clonotypes was seen across a handful of donors. Lower generation probabilities were found for non-shared clonotypes than for those shared by all four donors.

Naive CD8 cells lacked CD45RO, underwent positive selection for CCR7 and left out terminally differentiated effector memory CD45RA+ cells. Sequenced input: naive CD8+ T cells sorted from blood. This TCR came from a man aged 18-30 years in good health. The chain combines TRBV4-1 with TRBJ2-7, with 7 bases that match TRBD1. In DNA form, the CDR3 reads TGCGCCAGCAGCCATGCCGGGACAGCCTACGAGCAGTACTTC. It yields the protein CASSHAGTAYEQYF.